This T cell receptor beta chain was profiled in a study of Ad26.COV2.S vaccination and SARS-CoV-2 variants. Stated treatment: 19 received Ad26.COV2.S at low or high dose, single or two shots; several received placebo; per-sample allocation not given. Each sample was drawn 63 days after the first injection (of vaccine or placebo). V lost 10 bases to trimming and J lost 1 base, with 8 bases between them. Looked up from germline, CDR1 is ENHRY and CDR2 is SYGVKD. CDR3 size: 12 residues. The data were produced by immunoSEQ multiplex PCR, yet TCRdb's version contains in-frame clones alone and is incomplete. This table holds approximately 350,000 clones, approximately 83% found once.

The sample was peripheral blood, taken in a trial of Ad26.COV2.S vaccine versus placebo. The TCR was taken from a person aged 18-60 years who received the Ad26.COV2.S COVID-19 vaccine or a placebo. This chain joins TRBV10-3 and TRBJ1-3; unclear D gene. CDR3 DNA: TGTGCCACCGGATTATCTGGAAACACCATATATTTT. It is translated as CATGLSGNTIYF.